These T cell receptor beta chains were read from a single sample in a study of CD8 T cells in Susac syndrome. TCRdb re-called the immunoSEQ multiplex PCR reads with MiXCR, one entry per CDR3 protein. The sample shows over 140,000 distinct CDR3 sequences, 95% of them seen only once. The sample was CD4+ T cells from PBMCs. The receptors here all came from a human donor with Susac syndrome. Both conserved end residues are part of each CDR3. The D gene is left open where the match is weak. Clone sizes are given selectively: once, few, many, or a class where the clone is expanded.

d_gene: -; j_gene: TRBJ2-1; abundance: -; v_gene: TRBV7-9; CDR3nt: TGTGCCAGCAGCCGCCTTGTAGGGGATAACAATGAGCAGTTCTTC; CDR3aa: CASSRLVGDNNEQFF
d_gene: TRBD1; j_gene: TRBJ1-5; abundance: -; v_gene: TRBV3-1; CDR3nt: TGTGCCAGCAGCCAAGATGCAGGGGGCCGCAATCAGCCCCAGCATTTT; CDR3aa: CASSQDAGGRNQPQHF
d_gene: TRBD2; j_gene: TRBJ2-2; abundance: -; v_gene: TRBV12-3/TRBV12-4; CDR3nt: TGTGCCAGCAGTGCGGGGGAATCTCGGACCGGGGAGCTGTTTTTT; CDR3aa: CASSAGESRTGELFF
d_gene: TRBD1; j_gene: TRBJ1-1; abundance: -; v_gene: TRBV20-1; CDR3nt: TGCAGTGCAACCCCTCAGGGGGCCGGAGCTTTCTTT; CDR3aa: CSATPQGAGAFF
d_gene: -; j_gene: TRBJ1-5; abundance: -; v_gene: TRBV2; CDR3nt: TGTGCCAGCAGCGAGGGGCGTCAGCCCCAGCATTTT; CDR3aa: CASSEGRQPQHF
d_gene: -; j_gene: TRBJ2-5; abundance: -; v_gene: TRBV25-1; CDR3nt: TGTGCCAGCAGAGGAGGACTGGCCCTAGAGACCCAGTACTTC; CDR3aa: CASRGGLALETQYF
d_gene: -; j_gene: TRBJ2-3; abundance: -; v_gene: TRBV20-1; CDR3nt: TGCAGTGGTAACAGGGTCGCCGCAGATACGCAGTATTTT; CDR3aa: CSGNRVAADTQYF
d_gene: -; j_gene: TRBJ2-3; abundance: -; v_gene: TRBV20-1; CDR3nt: TGCAGTGCCGATTCGTTAGGGTCGCAGTATTTT; CDR3aa: CSADSLGSQYF
d_gene: TRBD1; j_gene: TRBJ1-2; abundance: -; v_gene: TRBV7-2; CDR3nt: TGTGCCAGCAGCTCATGGGACAGGGGGGCCTATGGCTACACCTTC; CDR3aa: CASSSWDRGAYGYTF
d_gene: -; j_gene: TRBJ1-1; abundance: -; v_gene: TRBV6-6; CDR3nt: TGTGCCAGCAGTTACAGGGCTGAAGCTTTCTTT; CDR3aa: CASSYRAEAFF
d_gene: TRBD2; j_gene: TRBJ2-1; abundance: -; v_gene: TRBV2; CDR3nt: TGTGCCAGGCGGGGGGGCGGCGATGAGCAGTTCTTC; CDR3aa: CARRGGGDEQFF
d_gene: -; j_gene: TRBJ2-4; abundance: once; v_gene: TRBV23-1; CDR3nt: TGCGCCAGCAGTCAATCGTTGGGATCTAAAAACATTCAGTACTTC; CDR3aa: CASSQSLGSKNIQYF
d_gene: TRBD2; j_gene: TRBJ2-1; abundance: once; v_gene: TRBV2; CDR3nt: TGTGCCAGCAGTGCCATAGCGGGACGGAGCCCGGGTGAGCAGTTCTTC; CDR3aa: CASSAIAGRSPGEQFF
d_gene: -; j_gene: TRBJ1-2; abundance: -; v_gene: TRBV15; CDR3nt: TGTGCCACCAGCAGGGTAGACAAGAACCCGGGGGGCTACACCTTC; CDR3aa: CATSRVDKNPGGYTF
d_gene: TRBD2; j_gene: TRBJ2-7; abundance: -; v_gene: TRBV4-3; CDR3nt: TGCGCCAGCAGCCAAGTTTTTCGCGGGAGGTACGAGCAGTACTTC; CDR3aa: CASSQVFRGRYEQYF
d_gene: -; j_gene: TRBJ1-1; abundance: -; v_gene: TRBV7-3; CDR3nt: TGTGCCAGCAGCGTACAGGAGAACACTGAAGCTTTCTTT; CDR3aa: CASSVQENTEAFF
d_gene: -; j_gene: TRBJ1-5; abundance: -; v_gene: TRBV30; CDR3nt: TGTGCCTGGAGCCCCGGCACGAAGTCCCAGCCCCAGCATTTT; CDR3aa: CAWSPGTKSQPQHF
d_gene: -; j_gene: TRBJ2-5; abundance: -; v_gene: TRBV3-1; CDR3nt: TGTGCCAGCAGCCAAGGGGCGGCGTACCAAGAGACCCAGTACTTC; CDR3aa: CASSQGAAYQETQYF
d_gene: -; j_gene: TRBJ2-7; abundance: once; v_gene: TRBV18; CDR3nt: TGTGCCAGCTCGCGGCCGGGACCAAACTACGAGCAGTACTTC; CDR3aa: CASSRPGPNYEQYF
d_gene: -; j_gene: TRBJ2-2; abundance: once; v_gene: TRBV6-4; CDR3nt: TGTGCCAGCAGTGCAGGGGACACCGGGGAGCTGTTTTTT; CDR3aa: CASSAGDTGELFF
d_gene: -; j_gene: TRBJ2-3; abundance: -; v_gene: TRBV7-3; CDR3nt: TGTGCCAGCACCGACGGGCGTCAAGATACGCAGTATTTT; CDR3aa: CASTDGRQDTQYF
d_gene: -; j_gene: TRBJ2-3; abundance: -; v_gene: TRBV29-1; CDR3nt: TGCAGCTCCACGGCGGCCACAGATACGCAGTATTTT; CDR3aa: CSSTAATDTQYF
d_gene: -; j_gene: TRBJ1-1; abundance: -; v_gene: TRBV30; CDR3nt: TGTGCCTGGAGTGTATCTGGAGTATTATTCGGGAACACTGAAGCTTTCTTT; CDR3aa: CAWSVSGVLFGNTEAFF
d_gene: TRBD2; j_gene: TRBJ2-2; abundance: -; v_gene: TRBV4-1; CDR3nt: TGCGCCAGCAGCCAATTAGGACTAGCGGTCGGGGAGCTGTTTTTT; CDR3aa: CASSQLGLAVGELFF